This T cell receptor (beta chain) was captured by sequencing in a study of T cell repertoires in cytomegalovirus infection. Study overall: Both a matching HLA type and CMV infection were indicated by public TCR beta signatures.

V dropped 0 bases and J dropped 11 bases, with 10 bases sitting between them. This CDR3 is built from 12 residues. CDR1 is SGHAT and CDR2 is FQNNGV in the germline V gene. TCRdb itself ran the reads through MiXCR, one entry per CDR3 protein. The sample has 310,000 or so distinct CDR3 sequences, 15% to 20% seen once. The chain couples TRBV11-2 to TRBJ2-5; D is tentatively TRBD1 or TRBD2 (5 bases each). The clonotype originates from a human donor in good health (CMV status not recorded). Some clones in this sample may be carry-over from other donors' samples. The specimen was PBMCs. CDR3 nucleotides: TGTGCCAGCAGCTTAGAGGGGACCGTACAGTACTTC. Amino acid sequence: CASSLEGTVQYF.